Below are 22 T cell receptor beta chains sequenced from a single sample in a study of identical twins. TCRdb analysed the 5' RACE reads with MiXCR anew, one entry per CDR3 protein. In the table there are approximately 670,000 distinct CDR3 sequences, 6.1% of which are singletons. Sequencing was performed on naive T cells sorted from blood. These receptors all stem from a young man in good health.

Ten or more counts support this clonotype. The V call is TRBV3-1, the J call TRBJ1-1; D is unresolved. From germline, CDR1 is LGHDT and CDR2 YNNKEL (reference sequence). The V end was cut by 1 base, the J end by 7 bases, with 4 bases between. This CDR3 has 11 residues. The CDR3 sequence: CASSQGLEAFF. Here the CDR3 DNA reads TGTGCCAGCAGCCAAGGCCTTGAAGCTTTCTTT.

This clonotype was observed a few times. The chain combines TRBV4-1 with TRBJ2-7; D remains ambiguous. CDR1 MGHRA and CDR2 YSYEKL come from the germline V gene. This CDR3 spans 13 amino acids. Trimming removed 2 bases from V and 7 bases from J, with 12 bases in between. CDR3 protein: CASSQTVLLEQYV. Here the CDR3 DNA reads TGCGCCAGCAGCCAAACGGTCCTTTTAGAGCAGTACGTC.

This clonotype was counted only a few times. The chain uses TRBV7-2 and TRBJ2-7, with 8 bases fitting TRBD2. The CDR3 totals 15 residues. Germline V gives CDR1 SGHTA, CDR2 FQGNSA. Unmatched junction bases numbered 12, after V lost 5 bases and J lost 6 bases. The CDR3 sequence: CASSPTPGLGFEQYF. CDR3 in DNA: TGTGCCAGCAGCCCAACCCCGGGACTAGGCTTCGAGCAGTACTTC.

J is TRBJ2-2 and V is TRBV27, with a weak D call TRBD2 (6 bases). Trimming stripped 9 bases from V and 0 bases from J, with 17 bases between. In germline, CDR1 is MNHEY, CDR2 SMNVEV (reference sequence). The CDR3 contains 16 residues. This CDR3 reads CASRTIAGPNTGELFF. CDR3 in DNA: TGTGCCAGTCGTACCATTGCGGGACCGAACACCGGGGAGCTGTTTTTT.

This clonotype has ten or more counts. The V call is TRBV12-3 or TRBV12-4, the J call TRBJ2-1; 8 bases match TRBD2. V was clipped by 1 base and J by 10 bases; unmatched bases: 3. CDR3 length: 13 amino acids. The CDR3 DNA is TGTGCCAGCAGTTTAGAAGCGGGAGCCGAGCAGTTCTTC. Protein: CASSLEAGAEQFF.

This clonotype appeared many times. This chain uses TRBV6-2 or TRBV6-3 with TRBJ2-1; D remains unclear. Trimming pared 4 bases from V and 0 bases from J, leaving 13 bases between. CDR3 length: 16 residues. Germline V lookup: CDR1 MNHEY, CDR2 SVGEGT. CDR3 protein: CASSFQVGGSYNEQFF. The CDR3 DNA reads as TGTGCCAGCAGTTTCCAAGTTGGCGGCTCCTACAATGAGCAGTTCTTC.

This clonotype has ten or more counts. The chain uses TRBV5-6 and TRBJ1-1, with TRBD1 as a possible D gene (6 bases). The V gene lost 2 bases and the J gene lost 2 bases, with 10 bases spanning the gap. The CDR3 is 14 residues long. Germline assignment: CDR1 SGHDT and CDR2 YYEEEE. The CDR3 sequence is CASSFTGINTEAFF. CDR3 sequence (DNA): TGTGCCAGCAGCTTCACAGGGATAAACACTGAAGCTTTCTTT. Full variable domain (rest looked up from reference TRBV5-6 and TRBJ1-1): DAGVTQSPTHLIKTRGQQVTLRCSPKSGHDTVSWYQQALGQGPQFIFQYYEEEERQRGNFPDRFSGHQFPNYSSELNVNALLLGDSALYLCASSFTGINTEAFFGQGTRLTVV.

The V call is TRBV12-3 or TRBV12-4, the J call TRBJ1-6; perhaps TRBD1 as D (6 bases). The germline V and J ends were trimmed by 6 bases and 7 bases, with 16 bases remaining between them. This CDR3 contains 15 residues. The chain's CDR3 is CASSLGQNNNSPLHF. The CDR3 bases are TGTGCCAGCAGCCTCGGACAGAACAACAATTCACCCCTCCACTTT.

This clonotype was counted at least ten times. The chain has TRBV3-1 and TRBJ1-1; TRBD1 is a possible D gene (5 bases). CDR3 length: 14 amino acids. Germline V gene data show CDR1 as LGHDT and CDR2 as YNNKEL (reference sequence). Between the trimmed V and J ends, which lost 3 bases and 8 bases, there was a span of 16 bases. The CDR3 sequence is CASSHAWGGMEAFF. As DNA, the CDR3 is TGTGCCAGCAGCCACGCCTGGGGGGGTATGGAAGCTTTCTTT.

This clonotype came up many times. The chain couples TRBV5-5 to TRBJ2-6; TRBD1 might be the D (5 bases). The CDR3 is 17 residues long. V was shortened by 2 bases and J by 0 bases, with 12 bases between the two germline ends. The germline gives CDR1 SGHKS, CDR2 YYEKEE (reference sequence). The CDR3 DNA is TGTGCCAGCAGCTTATACATAACAGGCTCTGGGGCCAACGTCCTGACTTTC. Amino acid sequence: CASSLYITGSGANVLTF.

The table lists this clonotype with a few counts. J is TRBJ2-7 and V is TRBV6-5; 8 bases agree with TRBD1. This CDR3 spans 15 amino acids. V lost 0 bases, J lost 1 base, and 2 bases stayed unmatched. The germline CDR1 and CDR2 sequences are MNHEY and SVGAGI. CDR3 protein: CASSYSDRESYEQYF. In nucleotides, the CDR3 is TGTGCCAGCAGTTACTCGGACAGGGAGTCCTACGAGCAGTACTTC.

This clonotype appeared many times. The chain uses TRBV20-1 and TRBJ2-1, with 11 bases identical to TRBD2. Germline lookup yields CDR1 DFQATT and CDR2 SNEGSKA (reference sequence). CDR3 length: 18 amino acids. V trimming: 5 bases; J trimming: 6 bases; junction bases outside the gene matches: 18. The CDR3 nucleotides read TGCAGTGCTCCTGCCGTCCGGGGCTTAGCGGGAGGGCTCAATGAGCAGTTCTTC. The encoded protein is CSAPAVRGLAGGLNEQFF.

This clonotype has just a few counts. This CDR3 is CASSQGWERAKNIQYF. The DNA for the CDR3 is TGCGCCAGCAGCCAGGGGTGGGAGAGAGCCAAAAACATTCAGTACTTC. V usage is TRBV4-1 and J usage is TRBJ2-4; TRBD2 is a possible D gene (5 bases). CDR1 and CDR2 from the germline V gene are MGHRA and YSYEKL. The CDR3 totals 16 residues. Trimming left V 3 bases short and J 0 bases short, with 12 bases between.

This clonotype was found many times. The V call is TRBV12-3 or TRBV12-4, the J call TRBJ1-4; D is possibly TRBD1 (5 bases). This CDR3 has 14 amino acids. Trimming shortened V by 6 bases and J by 8 bases, and 16 bases separated the two germline ends. The CDR3 DNA reads as TGTGCCAGCAGACCCGCAGCCTCAGGGGAAAAACTGTTTTTT. Translation: CASRPAASGEKLFF.

This clonotype came up many times. The chain combines TRBV28 with TRBJ1-4; D remains unclear. The germline V and J ends were trimmed by 6 bases and 10 bases, with 18 bases remaining between them. Germline CDR1 MDHEN, CDR2 SYDVKM. This CDR3 has 14 residues. The CDR3 reads CASSSRVFPIKLFF. The CDR3, as DNA: TGTGCCAGCAGCTCCCGGGTGTTTCCGATAAAACTGTTTTTT.

The chain couples TRBV18 to TRBJ2-3; perhaps TRBD2 as D (7 bases). The CDR3 runs 15 residues. The germline V and J ends were trimmed by 2 bases and 4 bases, with 13 bases remaining between them. The germline V gene has CDR1 KGHSH and CDR2 LQKENI. The CDR3 nucleotides are TGTGCCAGCTCACCAACGAGGGGGGGGCCAGATACGCAGTATTTT. It translates to CASSPTRGGPDTQYF.

This clonotype appeared many times. The chain has TRBV12-3 or TRBV12-4 and TRBJ2-7; weak D call: TRBD2 (6 bases). Trimming removed 6 bases at V and 4 bases at J, with 13 bases between. The CDR3 is 13 residues long. CDR3 nucleotides: TGTGCCAGCAGCCCCGAGGCGGGGTACGAGCAGTACTTC. It yields the protein CASSPEAGYEQYF.

This clonotype occurred a few times. The gene calls are TRBV30 and TRBJ1-3; a possible D gene is TRBD1 (6 bases). V lost 2 bases and J lost 2, with 10 bases in between. This CDR3 contains 14 residues. Germline V gene sequence: CDR1 GTSNPN, CDR2 SVGIG (reference sequence). CDR3 coding DNA: TGTGCCTGGAGTCCAGGGGTTCCTGGAAACACCATATATTTT. Amino acids: CAWSPGVPGNTIYF.

This clonotype was counted at least ten times. The V call is TRBV7-9, the J call TRBJ2-1, with D unclear. Germline CDR1 SEHNR, CDR2 FQNEAQ (reference sequence). The CDR3 length is 12 residues. V shed 5 bases and J shed 8 bases, with 10 bases lying between them. This CDR3 reads CASSPSRDEQFF. CDR3 sequence (DNA): TGTGCCAGCAGCCCCTCTCGGGATGAGCAGTTCTTC.

This clonotype was seen repeatedly, ten times or more. V usage is TRBV15 and J usage is TRBJ2-7, with 9 bases that match TRBD1. CDR1 is LNHNV and CDR2 is YYDKDF in the germline V gene (reference sequence). V lost 6 bases and J lost 3; bases outside the gene matches: 0. This CDR3 region has 12 residues. Here the CDR3 DNA reads TGTGCCACCAGGGACAGGGGCTACGAGCAGTACTTC. It yields the protein CATRDRGYEQYF.

This clonotype was detected many times. This chain's CDR3 is CASSQKTTPSLNEQFF. The CDR3 DNA sequence: TGTGCCAGCAGCCAAAAGACCACCCCTTCCCTCAATGAGCAGTTCTTC. V usage is TRBV3-1 and J usage is TRBJ2-1; D remains ambiguous. Between the trimmed V and J ends, which lost 2 bases and 6 bases, there was a span of 17 bases. Germline V gene sequence: CDR1 LGHDT, CDR2 YNNKEL (reference sequence). The CDR3 is made up of 16 amino acids.

This chain uses TRBV12-3 or TRBV12-4 with TRBJ2-1; D is undetermined. The CDR3 is 16 residues long. V was clipped by 5 bases and J by 2 bases, with 16 bases between them. The CDR3 reads CASSPLRSGPYNEQFF. DNA for the CDR3: TGTGCCAGCAGTCCGCTTCGGAGTGGCCCCTACAATGAGCAGTTCTTC.